This entry is about one T cell receptor (beta chain). Methods used by the authors: Estimated nucleated cell counts came from reference gene primer amplification. Generated by immunoSEQ multiplex PCR, the TCRdb table keeps only in-frame clones and is missing some. The V and J calls and the clone size are those of that table, but D and trimming were determined from the DNA. The sample shows fewer than 200,000 clones, about four fifths of them seen only once. V shed 1 base and J shed 4 bases, with 13 bases lying between them. The CDR3 totals 15 residues. Per the germline V gene, CDR1 is SGHRS and CDR2 is YFSETQ. This sample is drawn from a study of blood T cell repertoires in COVID-19. Study-level background: Sites in the United States, Italy and Spain provided acute and convalescent COVID-19 samples.

This chain uses TRBV5-1 with TRBJ2-3, with D tentatively TRBD2 (5 bases). The source material was peripheral blood. This sequence was found in a man aged 55 to 70 with acute or convalescent COVID-19. As DNA, the CDR3 is TGCGCCAGCAGCTTGACCGAGGGAGTGGCAGATACGCAGTATTTT. This encodes CASSLTEGVADTQYF.